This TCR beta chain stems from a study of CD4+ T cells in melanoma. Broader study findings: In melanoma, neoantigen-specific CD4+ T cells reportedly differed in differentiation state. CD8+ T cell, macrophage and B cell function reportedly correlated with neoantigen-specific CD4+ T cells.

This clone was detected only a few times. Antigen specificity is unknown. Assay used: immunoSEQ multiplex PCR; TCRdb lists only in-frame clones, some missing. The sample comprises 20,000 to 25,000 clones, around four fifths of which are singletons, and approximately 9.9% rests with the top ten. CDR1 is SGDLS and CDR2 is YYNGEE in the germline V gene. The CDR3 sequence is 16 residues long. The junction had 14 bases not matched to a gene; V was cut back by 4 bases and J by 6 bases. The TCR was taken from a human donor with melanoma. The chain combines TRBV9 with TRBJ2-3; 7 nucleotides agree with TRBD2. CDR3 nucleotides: TGTGCCAGCAGCCCCCTAGCGGAGCCTTCGCTTGATACGCAGTATTTT. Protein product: CASSPLAEPSLDTQYF.